The T cell receptor beta chain under discussion was sequenced for a study of graft-versus-host responses after intestinal transplantation. Study background: Recipients were given multivisceral, liver-intestinal, or isolated intestinal transplants.

This clone showed up just once. Lymphocytes (intraepithelial and lamina propria) were released by processing the graft tissue. Clones were sequenced by immunoSEQ multiplex PCR, and TCRdb holds only the in-frame ones, with some missing. The data hold about 7,000 clones, with approximately 71% observed a single time. Germline CDR1 and CDR2: SGHNT and YYREEE (reference sequence). The CDR3 covers 16 residues. The V gene lost 4 bases and the J gene lost 2 bases, with 16 bases spanning the gap. The TCR originated in a human patient who received an intestinal transplant, so some T cells may come from the graft donor. Sequencing was performed on ileum tissue, taken roughly 240 days after intestinal transplantation. V is TRBV5-4 and J is TRBJ2-1; D unclear. Here the CDR3 DNA reads TGTGCCAGCAGCCCGCCTTATGCTAGTCCCTACAATGAGCAGTTCTTC. Its protein is CASSPPYASPYNEQFF.